These T cell receptor beta chains were read from a single sample in a study of T cell responses to AZD1222 COVID-19 vaccine. Only in-frame clones appear in the TCRdb table, and some are missing; sequencing was by immunoSEQ multiplex PCR. The table includes fewer than 100,000 clones, 90% to 95% detected once. The sample here was peripheral blood, taken on day 0 of AZD1222 vaccination. The receptors come from an adult in good health. Both conserved end residues are part of each CDR3. Fields, in order: CDR3 protein, CDR3 DNA, D gene, J gene, clone size, CDR3 length, V gene. D genes are given only for firm matches. Clone size is stated in some rows and not others, as once, few, many or a class when expanded.

cdr3_aa: CASSPSGGAKNTQYF; cdr3_nt: TGTGCCAGCTCACCATCAGGGGGCGCAAAAAATACGCAGTATTTT; d_call: TRBD1; j_call: TRBJ2-3; clone_size: -; cdr3_length: 15; v_call: TRBV18
cdr3_aa: CASSPGPTGYEQYF; cdr3_nt: TGTGCCAGCAGCCCAGGCCCGACAGGCTACGAGCAGTACTTC; d_call: -; j_call: TRBJ2-7; clone_size: -; cdr3_length: 14; v_call: TRBV4-2
cdr3_aa: CAWSQAPPSPLHF; cdr3_nt: TGTGCCTGGAGTCAAGCCCCCCCTTCACCCCTCCACTTT; d_call: -; j_call: TRBJ1-6; clone_size: -; cdr3_length: 13; v_call: TRBV30
cdr3_aa: CATSRDGYYGYTF; cdr3_nt: TGTGCCACCTCCCGGGACGGTTACTATGGCTACACCTTC; d_call: -; j_call: TRBJ1-2; clone_size: -; cdr3_length: 13; v_call: TRBV24-1
cdr3_aa: CASSNTGTSHNEQFF; cdr3_nt: TGTGCCAGCAGTAACACCGGGACTAGCCACAATGAGCAGTTCTTC; d_call: TRBD2; j_call: TRBJ2-1; clone_size: -; cdr3_length: 15; v_call: TRBV6-4
cdr3_aa: CASSQVSGGRLEDNEQFF; cdr3_nt: TGTGCCAGCAGCCAGGTTAGCGGGGGGCGTTTAGAAGACAATGAGCAGTTCTTC; d_call: TRBD2; j_call: TRBJ2-1; clone_size: -; cdr3_length: 18; v_call: TRBV3-1/TRBV3-2
cdr3_aa: CASHGGRNQPQHF; cdr3_nt: TGTGCCAGCCACGGGGGGCGCAATCAGCCCCAGCATTTT; d_call: -; j_call: TRBJ1-5; clone_size: -; cdr3_length: 13; v_call: TRBV28
cdr3_aa: CASSQSGRGGYQPQHF; cdr3_nt: TGTGCCAGCAGCCAATCGGGCAGGGGAGGGTATCAGCCCCAGCATTTT; d_call: -; j_call: TRBJ1-5; clone_size: -; cdr3_length: 16; v_call: TRBV16
cdr3_aa: CASSWGAGNQPQHF; cdr3_nt: TGTGCCAGCTCCTGGGGGGCAGGCAATCAGCCCCAGCATTTT; d_call: -; j_call: TRBJ1-5; clone_size: -; cdr3_length: 14; v_call: TRBV6-5
cdr3_aa: CASSIPRDLSNQPQHF; cdr3_nt: TGTGCCAGTAGTATCCCCAGGGACCTTAGCAATCAGCCCCAGCATTTT; d_call: -; j_call: TRBJ1-5; clone_size: -; cdr3_length: 16; v_call: TRBV19
cdr3_aa: CASSLVGGENIQYF; cdr3_nt: TGTGCCAGCAGCTTGGTAGGGGGTGAAAACATTCAGTACTTC; d_call: -; j_call: TRBJ2-4; clone_size: once; cdr3_length: 14; v_call: TRBV5-4
cdr3_aa: CASSVEPGRNTIYF; cdr3_nt: TGTGCCAGCAGCGTAGAACCGGGGAGAAACACCATATATTTT; d_call: -; j_call: TRBJ1-3; clone_size: -; cdr3_length: 14; v_call: TRBV9
cdr3_aa: CASSQVSGNTIYF; cdr3_nt: TGTGCCAGCAGCCAAGTTTCAGGAAACACCATATATTTT; d_call: -; j_call: TRBJ1-3; clone_size: -; cdr3_length: 13; v_call: TRBV3-1/TRBV3-2
cdr3_aa: CASSLDGQGKTEAFF; cdr3_nt: TGCGCCAGCAGCTTGGATGGACAGGGAAAGACTGAAGCTTTCTTT; d_call: TRBD1; j_call: TRBJ1-1; clone_size: -; cdr3_length: 15; v_call: TRBV5-1
cdr3_aa: CASSQGGQGYNYGYTF; cdr3_nt: TGCGCCAGCAGCCAAGGTGGACAGGGGTATAACTATGGCTACACCTTC; d_call: TRBD1; j_call: TRBJ1-2; clone_size: -; cdr3_length: 16; v_call: TRBV4-1
cdr3_aa: CASSSLNPLLQEQFF; cdr3_nt: TGTGCCAGCAGTTCTTTAAACCCCCTATTGCAAGAGCAGTTCTTC; d_call: -; j_call: TRBJ2-1; clone_size: -; cdr3_length: 15; v_call: TRBV28
cdr3_aa: CASSLTQGAYSGNTIYF; cdr3_nt: TGCGCCAGCAGCTTAACACAGGGGGCTTACTCTGGAAACACCATATATTTT; d_call: TRBD1; j_call: TRBJ1-3; clone_size: -; cdr3_length: 17; v_call: TRBV4-1
cdr3_aa: CASSLGAGTSNSPLHF; cdr3_nt: TGTGCCAGCAGCTTGGGGGCCGGGACCTCTAATTCACCCCTCCACTTT; d_call: -; j_call: TRBJ1-6; clone_size: -; cdr3_length: 16; v_call: TRBV5-6
cdr3_aa: CASRTTGSGWQETQYF; cdr3_nt: TGTGCCAGCAGGACAACAGGCTCAGGGTGGCAAGAGACCCAGTACTTC; d_call: -; j_call: TRBJ2-5; clone_size: -; cdr3_length: 16; v_call: TRBV28
cdr3_aa: CASSRTGDFYGYTF; cdr3_nt: TGTGCCAGCAGTAGGACAGGGGATTTCTATGGCTACACCTTC; d_call: TRBD1; j_call: TRBJ1-2; clone_size: once; cdr3_length: 14; v_call: TRBV6-5
cdr3_aa: CASSQDYSSWVDTQYF; cdr3_nt: TGCGCCAGCAGCCAAGATTACAGCTCCTGGGTGGATACGCAGTATTTT; d_call: -; j_call: TRBJ2-3; clone_size: once; cdr3_length: 16; v_call: TRBV4-3
cdr3_aa: CASSPDISYEQYF; cdr3_nt: TGTGCCAGCAGCCCGGACATCTCCTACGAGCAGTACTTC; d_call: -; j_call: TRBJ2-7; clone_size: -; cdr3_length: 13; v_call: TRBV27
cdr3_aa: CASSRRGAGTEAFF; cdr3_nt: TGTGCCAGCAGCCGGAGGGGGGCGGGAACTGAAGCTTTCTTT; d_call: -; j_call: TRBJ1-1; clone_size: -; cdr3_length: 14; v_call: TRBV21-1
cdr3_aa: CATSDLLGRYSGNTIYF; cdr3_nt: TGTGCCACCAGTGATTTGTTAGGTCGATACTCTGGAAACACCATATATTTT; d_call: -; j_call: TRBJ1-3; clone_size: -; cdr3_length: 17; v_call: TRBV24-1
cdr3_aa: CASSYSGHNSGNTIYF; cdr3_nt: TGTGCCAGCAGTTACTCGGGACACAACTCTGGAAACACCATATATTTT; d_call: -; j_call: TRBJ1-3; clone_size: -; cdr3_length: 16; v_call: TRBV6-2/TRBV6-3
cdr3_aa: CASSIPPGRGRGTEAFF; cdr3_nt: TGTGCCAGTAGTATTCCCCCCGGGAGGGGTCGGGGAACTGAAGCTTTCTTT; d_call: -; j_call: TRBJ1-1; clone_size: -; cdr3_length: 17; v_call: TRBV19
cdr3_aa: CASSLEQGNEQFF; cdr3_nt: TGTGCCAGCAGCTTAGAACAGGGGAATGAGCAGTTCTTC; d_call: TRBD1; j_call: TRBJ2-1; clone_size: once; cdr3_length: 13; v_call: TRBV7-9
cdr3_aa: CASSLEAETVGRYGYTF; cdr3_nt: TGTGCCAGCAGCTTGGAAGCAGAGACTGTCGGACGCTATGGCTACACCTTC; d_call: -; j_call: TRBJ1-2; clone_size: -; cdr3_length: 17; v_call: TRBV5-8
cdr3_aa: CASSLKSLRSEVLDNEQFF; cdr3_nt: TGTGCCAGCAGCTTAAAATCCCTCAGGTCGGAGGTCCTGGACAATGAGCAGTTCTTC; d_call: -; j_call: TRBJ2-1; clone_size: -; cdr3_length: 19; v_call: TRBV7-9
cdr3_aa: CASSTLGTGNTEAFF; cdr3_nt: TGTGCCAGCAGTACCTTGGGTACAGGAAACACTGAAGCTTTCTTT; d_call: -; j_call: TRBJ1-1; clone_size: -; cdr3_length: 15; v_call: TRBV6-5
cdr3_aa: CASSPDRVGYTF; cdr3_nt: TGTGCCAGCAGTCCGGACAGGGTCGGCTACACCTTC; d_call: TRBD1; j_call: TRBJ1-2; clone_size: -; cdr3_length: 12; v_call: TRBV12-3/TRBV12-4
cdr3_aa: CASSLVAGDEQFF; cdr3_nt: TGTGCCAGCAGCTTAGTGGCCGGCGATGAGCAGTTCTTC; d_call: -; j_call: TRBJ2-1; clone_size: -; cdr3_length: 13; v_call: TRBV13
cdr3_aa: CAWSVLPDNTDTQYF; cdr3_nt: TGTGCCTGGAGTGTGCTCCCTGACAACACAGATACGCAGTATTTT; d_call: -; j_call: TRBJ2-3; clone_size: -; cdr3_length: 15; v_call: TRBV30
cdr3_aa: CASSGTGGNQPQHF; cdr3_nt: TGTGCCAGTAGTGGGACAGGGGGCAATCAGCCCCAGCATTTT; d_call: TRBD1; j_call: TRBJ1-5; clone_size: -; cdr3_length: 14; v_call: TRBV19
cdr3_aa: CASSLSSGRGNEQFF; cdr3_nt: TGTGCCAGCAGTTTATCCAGCGGGAGGGGTAATGAGCAGTTCTTC; d_call: TRBD2; j_call: TRBJ2-1; clone_size: -; cdr3_length: 15; v_call: TRBV28
cdr3_aa: CASSPSAGAMAYGYTF; cdr3_nt: TGTGCCAGCAGCCCCAGTGCGGGGGCAATGGCCTATGGCTACACCTTC; d_call: -; j_call: TRBJ1-2; clone_size: -; cdr3_length: 16; v_call: TRBV9
cdr3_aa: CAISGVGPTEAFF; cdr3_nt: TGTGCCATCAGTGGCGTCGGCCCCACTGAAGCTTTCTTT; d_call: -; j_call: TRBJ1-1; clone_size: -; cdr3_length: 13; v_call: TRBV10-3
cdr3_aa: CASSQQGTAQHF; cdr3_nt: TGCGCCAGCAGCCAACAGGGGACGGCCCAGCATTTT; d_call: TRBD1; j_call: TRBJ1-5; clone_size: -; cdr3_length: 12; v_call: TRBV10-2
cdr3_aa: CASSLGGRTQYF; cdr3_nt: TGTGCCAGTAGTCTGGGAGGAAGGACCCAGTACTTC; d_call: -; j_call: TRBJ2-5; clone_size: -; cdr3_length: 12; v_call: TRBV19
cdr3_aa: CASSQDTARGKLFF; cdr3_nt: TGTGCCAGCAGCCAAGATACCGCAAGGGGAAAACTGTTTTTT; d_call: -; j_call: TRBJ1-4; clone_size: -; cdr3_length: 14; v_call: TRBV14
cdr3_aa: CASSSGLTIEQYF; cdr3_nt: TGCGCCAGCAGCTCGGGACTAACAATCGAGCAGTACTTC; d_call: TRBD2; j_call: TRBJ2-7; clone_size: -; cdr3_length: 13; v_call: TRBV5-1
cdr3_aa: CASSLTRGNGYTF; cdr3_nt: TGTGCCAGCAGTTTAACGAGGGGAAATGGCTACACCTTC; d_call: -; j_call: TRBJ1-2; clone_size: once; cdr3_length: 13; v_call: TRBV28
cdr3_aa: CASSPGTGNYGYTF; cdr3_nt: TGCGCCAGCAGCCCGGGGACAGGGAACTATGGCTACACCTTC; d_call: TRBD1; j_call: TRBJ1-2; clone_size: -; cdr3_length: 14; v_call: TRBV5-1
cdr3_aa: CATSERRGEETQYF; cdr3_nt: TGTGCCACCAGTGAAAGGAGGGGGGAAGAGACCCAGTACTTC; d_call: -; j_call: TRBJ2-5; clone_size: -; cdr3_length: 14; v_call: TRBV24-1
cdr3_aa: CASSEARGNTEAFF; cdr3_nt: TGTGCCAGCAGTGAAGCGCGGGGGAACACTGAAGCTTTCTTT; d_call: -; j_call: TRBJ1-1; clone_size: -; cdr3_length: 14; v_call: TRBV2
cdr3_aa: CASSRSSSGTGELFF; cdr3_nt: TGTGCCAGCAGTCGGAGCTCCTCGGGCACCGGGGAGCTGTTTTTT; d_call: -; j_call: TRBJ2-2; clone_size: -; cdr3_length: 15; v_call: TRBV6-4
cdr3_aa: CASSGEGQRIANYGYTF; cdr3_nt: TGTGCCAGCAGCGGGGAGGGACAGCGTATAGCTAACTATGGCTACACCTTC; d_call: TRBD1; j_call: TRBJ1-2; clone_size: -; cdr3_length: 17; v_call: TRBV9
cdr3_aa: CASSRAGGIKPQHF; cdr3_nt: TGTGCCAGCAGCCGGGCGGGGGGAATTAAGCCCCAGCATTTT; d_call: -; j_call: TRBJ1-5; clone_size: once; cdr3_length: 14; v_call: TRBV5-6
cdr3_aa: CASSERERTPLHF; cdr3_nt: TGTGCCAGCAGTGAACGAGAGAGAACACCCCTCCACTTT; d_call: -; j_call: TRBJ1-6; clone_size: -; cdr3_length: 13; v_call: TRBV2
cdr3_aa: CASSRGGIYNEQFF; cdr3_nt: TGCGCCAGCTCAAGGGGGGGCATCTACAATGAGCAGTTCTTC; d_call: -; j_call: TRBJ2-1; clone_size: -; cdr3_length: 14; v_call: TRBV23-1
cdr3_aa: CASSQTLANTEAFF; cdr3_nt: TGTGCCAGCAGCCAAACGTTGGCCAACACTGAAGCTTTCTTT; d_call: -; j_call: TRBJ1-1; clone_size: once; cdr3_length: 14; v_call: TRBV9
cdr3_aa: CSPRGQFSYEQYF; cdr3_nt: TGCAGCCCCAGAGGACAGTTCTCCTACGAGCAGTACTTC; d_call: -; j_call: TRBJ2-7; clone_size: -; cdr3_length: 13; v_call: TRBV29-1
cdr3_aa: CASSYPGGGYTF; cdr3_nt: TGTGCCAGCAGTTACCCAGGGGGAGGCTACACCTTC; d_call: TRBD1; j_call: TRBJ1-2; clone_size: few; cdr3_length: 12; v_call: TRBV6-2/TRBV6-3
cdr3_aa: CASSPPTAWGEKLFF; cdr3_nt: TGTGCCAGCTCACCCCCGACAGCCTGGGGTGAAAAACTGTTTTTT; d_call: -; j_call: TRBJ1-4; clone_size: -; cdr3_length: 15; v_call: TRBV18
cdr3_aa: CASNYRAGGVDEQYF; cdr3_nt: TGTGCCAGCAATTACCGGGCGGGAGGAGTAGACGAGCAGTACTTC; d_call: TRBD2; j_call: TRBJ2-7; clone_size: -; cdr3_length: 15; v_call: TRBV25-1
cdr3_aa: CSASGTYGYTF; cdr3_nt: TGCAGTGCTAGCGGGACCTATGGCTACACCTTC; d_call: -; j_call: TRBJ1-2; clone_size: few; cdr3_length: 11; v_call: TRBV20-1
cdr3_aa: CAWSSGQGESSGSPLHF; cdr3_nt: TGTGCCTGGAGTTCGGGACAGGGTGAGAGTTCCGGTTCACCCCTCCACTTT; d_call: TRBD1; j_call: TRBJ1-6; clone_size: once; cdr3_length: 17; v_call: TRBV30
cdr3_aa: CAIRPGQDPEAFF; cdr3_nt: TGTGCCATCAGGCCCGGACAGGACCCTGAAGCTTTCTTT; d_call: TRBD1; j_call: TRBJ1-1; clone_size: -; cdr3_length: 13; v_call: TRBV10-3
cdr3_aa: CASRNLVNTGELFF; cdr3_nt: TGCGCCAGCAGGAATCTCGTGAACACCGGGGAGCTGTTTTTT; d_call: -; j_call: TRBJ2-2; clone_size: few; cdr3_length: 14; v_call: TRBV4-3